What follows are 13 T cell receptor beta chains derived from one specimen sequenced in a study of spatial heterogeneity in lung cancer. Each CDR3 protein is one row after TCRdb ran MiXCR on the 5' RACE reads. The sample records some 37,000 distinct CDR3 sequences, 7.5% being singletons. Time point specified: sample taken at primary tumor resection. The source material was PBMCs, sampled at surgery. The receptor source for this set is a male donor with early-stage non-small cell lung cancer.

A note on this clonotype: A clone one base away is much larger, so this may be a read error. This chain links TRBV12-3 or TRBV12-4 with TRBJ1-1; the D gene is possibly TRBD1 (6 bases). The CDR3 has 12 residues. V was shortened by 5 bases and J by 6 bases, with 10 bases between the two germline ends. CDR3 sequence: CASSRRGSEAFF. CDR3 in DNA: TGTGCCAGCAGTCGGAGGGGGTCTGAAGCTTTCTTT.

This clonotype is labeled as medium-sized. The rearrangement joins TRBV6-4 to TRBJ2-2, with no clear D. Germline V CDR1 and CDR2: MRHNA, SNTAGT. The V end was cut by 3 bases, the J end by 3 bases, with 8 bases between. The CDR3 covers 14 residues. CDR3 sequence reads: CASSENQDTGELFF. The DNA of the CDR3 is TGTGCCAGCAGTGAGAACCAGGACACCGGGGAGCTGTTTTTT.

This clonotype was picked up many times. The rearrangement uses TRBV6-6 and TRBJ1-1, with D possibly being TRBD1 (6 bases). The ends were cut back, 1 base at V and 1 base at J, with 10 bases in the middle. This CDR3 is 15 amino acids long. The germline CDR1 and CDR2 sequences are MNHNY and SVGAGI (reference sequence). Here the CDR3 DNA reads TGTGCCAGCAGTTACTTTGCACAGGGGAACACTGAAGCTTTCTTT. It translates to CASSYFAQGNTEAFF.

This clonotype was seen at least ten times. The J gene is TRBJ2-3, the V gene TRBV7-2; 13 bases line up with TRBD2. V was pared by 5 bases and J by 2 bases, with 7 bases of the junction left unmatched. Germline loops: CDR1 SGHTA, CDR2 FQGNSA. The CDR3 runs 17 residues. CDR3 coding DNA: TGTGCCAGCAGCCTTGCGGGACTAGCGGGGCTCACAGATACGCAGTATTTT. Protein: CASSLAGLAGLTDTQYF.

This clonotype has only a few counts. This sequence joins TRBV12-3 or TRBV12-4 and TRBJ1-5; TRBD1 matches 9 bases. The junction had 1 base not matched to a gene; V was cut back by 1 base and J by 3 bases. This CDR3 contains 15 residues. In nucleotides, the CDR3 is TGTGCCAGCAGTTTAGGGACAGGGGACAATCAGCCCCAGCATTTT. This translates into CASSLGTGDNQPQHF.

This clonotype was counted between two and nine times. The J gene is TRBJ2-5, the V gene TRBV7-8, with TRBD2 matching 10 bases. V lost 3 bases to trimming and J lost 5 bases; unmatched junction nucleotides: 3. Germline lookup yields CDR1 SGHVS and CDR2 FQNEAQ. The CDR3 is 14 amino acids. The CDR3 nucleotides read TGTGCCAGCAGCTTTAGCGGGAGGTTGGAGACCCAGTACTTC. It yields the protein CASSFSGRLETQYF.

The table lists this clonotype with many counts. This sequence joins TRBV20-1 and TRBJ2-1; no reliable D call. The CDR3 sequence is 13 residues long. Germline CDR1 is DFQATT and CDR2 is SNEGSKA (reference sequence). Between the trimmed V and J ends, which lost 2 bases and 5 bases, there was a span of 10 bases. This CDR3 reads CSARLTPNNEQFF. CDR3 sequence (DNA): TGCAGTGCTAGACTCACTCCGAACAATGAGCAGTTCTTC.

This clonotype was observed at least ten times. The chain joins TRBV5-1 to TRBJ2-5; D is possibly TRBD2 (6 bases). Trimming pared 4 bases from V and 4 bases from J, leaving 14 bases between. The germline V gene encodes CDR1 SGHRS and CDR2 YFSETQ. The CDR3 loop spans 14 amino acids. CDR3 sequence: CASSELARGETQYF. The CDR3 DNA sequence: TGCGCCAGCAGCGAACTAGCTCGGGGAGAGACCCAGTACTTC.

This clonotype was detected ten times or more. The gene calls are TRBV7-9 and TRBJ2-3, with TRBD2 as a possible D gene (5 bases). The ends were cut back, 1 base at V and 11 bases at J, with 10 bases in the middle. Germline V gives CDR1 SEHNR, CDR2 FQNEAQ (reference sequence). The CDR3 is 12 amino acids. CDR3 residues: CASSLDGVLQYF. The CDR3 nucleotides read TGTGCCAGCAGCTTAGACGGGGTACTGCAGTATTTT.

The table lists this clonotype with many counts. The chain has TRBV2 and TRBJ1-2; no reliable D call. CDR1 and CDR2 (germline): SNHLY, FYNNEI. CDR3 length equals 14 residues. Deletions cut 5 bases from V and 6 bases from J, with 16 bases between. The CDR3, as DNA: TGTGCCAGCAGTTTCAGCCAATCTTCTAATGGCTACACCTTC. Protein: CASSFSQSSNGYTF.

The DNA for the CDR3 is TGTGCCAGCAGTCCTTCCCTGTGGAGGAGCCTCTACGAGCAGTACGTC. Translation: CASSPSLWRSLYEQYV. This chain joins TRBV6-2 or TRBV6-3 and TRBJ2-7; D is possibly TRBD2 (5 bases). Germline assignment: CDR1 MNHEY and CDR2 SVGEGT. This CDR3 comprises 16 residues. The germline V and J ends were trimmed by 5 bases and 3 bases, with 20 bases remaining between them.

This clonotype was recorded many times. The chain links TRBV12-3 or TRBV12-4 to TRBJ1-6, with TRBD1 identical over 7 bases. The trim removed 6 bases at V and 9 bases at J, leaving 5 bases unmatched. The CDR3 is 13 residues long. The CDR3 region has the DNA TGTGCCAGCAGCCGGGACAGCCTTTCACCCCTCCACTTT. It translates to CASSRDSLSPLHF.

This clonotype was detected ten times or more. The rearrangement links TRBV9 to TRBJ2-5; 8 bases are shared with TRBD2. This CDR3 is 16 amino acids long. The ends lost 4 bases at V and 4 bases at J; junction bases unmatched: 12. Germline assignment: CDR1 SGDLS and CDR2 YYNGEE. In DNA, the CDR3 is TGTGCCAGCAGCTATGGGACTAGTGCGTCACGAGAGACCCAGTACTTC. This encodes CASSYGTSASRETQYF.